The rows below give T cell receptor beta chains drawn from one sample of a study of T cell responses to AZD1222 COVID-19 vaccine. TCRdb keeps only in-frame clones here, not all; method: immunoSEQ multiplex PCR. The repertoire holds 75,000 to 90,000 clones, with approximately 90% as singletons. Sequences were derived from peripheral blood, sampled on day 0 of AZD1222 vaccination. These receptors were obtained from an adult in good health. CDR3s include the opening cysteine and the closing phenylalanine or tryptophan. Fields, in order: clone size, V gene, J gene, D gene, CDR3 length, CDR3 protein, CDR3 DNA. D genes are given only for firm matches. Clone size is not always given. Where it is, it says once, few, many or a class for expanded clones.

>NA|TRBV14|TRBJ1-1|NA|15
CASSFRGAANTEAFF
TGTGCCAGCAGCTTCCGGGGGGCGGCGAACACTGAAGCTTTCTTT
>NA|TRBV7-9|TRBJ2-2|TRBD1|15
CASSTDRVHTGELFF
TGTGCCAGCAGCACAGACAGGGTCCACACCGGGGAGCTGTTTTTT
>NA|TRBV7-2|TRBJ1-2|NA|15
CASSSRDTLNYGYTF
TGTGCCAGCAGCTCTCGGGACACGCTTAACTATGGCTACACCTTC
>NA|TRBV28|TRBJ2-7|NA|13
CASRPSGRYEQYF
TGTGCCAGCAGGCCCTCGGGGCGCTACGAGCAGTACTTC
>NA|TRBV11-2|TRBJ1-1|NA|17
CASSLAPSGVGNAEAFF
TGTGCCAGCAGCTTAGCGCCCTCAGGGGTAGGGAATGCTGAAGCTTTCTTT
>NA|TRBV5-1|TRBJ1-4|NA|14
CASSLATGKEKLFF
TGCGCCAGCAGCTTGGCTACGGGTAAAGAAAAACTGTTTTTT
>NA|TRBV4-3|TRBJ2-2|NA|16
CASSQERGRLVGELFF
TGCGCCAGCAGCCAAGAGCGGGGGCGGTTGGTCGGGGAGCTGTTTTTT
>NA|TRBV7-2|TRBJ2-2|TRBD2|16
CASSFTRGGENGELFF
TGTGCCAGCAGCTTTACTCGCGGGGGGGAGAACGGGGAGCTGTTTTTT
>NA|TRBV19|TRBJ2-3|TRBD1|14
CASSIIRGTDTQYF
TGTGCCAGTAGTATCATCAGGGGGACAGATACGCAGTATTTT
>NA|TRBV7-6|TRBJ2-3|NA|15
CASSLAPPGGHTQYF
TGTGCCAGCAGCTTAGCGCCACCGGGGGGCCATACGCAGTATTTT
>NA|TRBV15|TRBJ2-7|NA|19
CATSRNLIVLGSGTYEQYF
TGTGCCACCAGCAGAAACCTAATAGTCCTCGGGTCGGGCACCTACGAGCAGTACTTC
>NA|TRBV5-4|TRBJ1-2|TRBD1|14
CASSLGQGAYGYTF
TGTGCCAGCAGCCTGGGACAGGGGGCCTATGGCTACACCTTC
>NA|TRBV6-5|TRBJ1-1|NA|13
CASSYGRDTEAFF
TGTGCCAGCAGTTACGGCAGGGATACTGAAGCTTTCTTT
>NA|TRBV28|TRBJ1-1|TRBD1|16
CASSPRKGTGVAEAFF
TGTGCCAGCAGTCCCCGCAAGGGGACAGGGGTAGCTGAAGCTTTCTTT
>NA|TRBV12-3/TRBV12-4|TRBJ2-1|NA|13
CASRLTQGGEQFF
TGTGCCAGCAGGCTAACTCAGGGAGGTGAGCAGTTCTTC
>NA|TRBV28|TRBJ1-1|TRBD1|14
CASSLVGQGAMAFF
TGTGCCAGCAGTTTGGTAGGGCAGGGGGCGATGGCTTTCTTT
>NA|TRBV27|TRBJ1-1|TRBD1|15
CASSFRTGFTTEAFF
TGTGCCAGCAGTTTTCGGACAGGGTTTACCACTGAAGCTTTCTTT
>NA|TRBV19|TRBJ2-1|NA|15
CASSIGAARSNEQFF
TGTGCCAGTAGTATCGGTGCAGCTCGATCCAATGAGCAGTTCTTC
>once|TRBV10-3|TRBJ1-6|NA|17
CAISEFQGWSYNSPLHF
TGTGCCATCAGTGAGTTTCAGGGGTGGTCCTATAATTCACCCCTCCACTTT
>once|TRBV6-6|TRBJ2-7|TRBD1|14
CASSFSGTAYEQYF
TGTGCCAGCAGTTTCTCCGGGACAGCCTACGAGCAGTACTTC
>NA|TRBV30|TRBJ1-5|NA|13
CAWGRGGSQPQHF
TGTGCCTGGGGAAGGGGGGGGTCTCAGCCCCAGCATTTT
>NA|TRBV4-3|TRBJ2-4|NA|17
CASSQDKGFLAKNIQYF
TGCGCCAGCAGCCAAGATAAGGGGTTTCTAGCCAAAAACATTCAGTACTTC
>NA|TRBV19|TRBJ1-2|TRBD1|15
CASTETLTGSYGYTF
TGTGCCAGTACGGAGACACTGACAGGGAGCTATGGCTACACCTTC
>NA|TRBV25-1|TRBJ1-5|NA|14
CASSDPGNNQPQHF
TGTGCCAGCAGTGATCCGGGGAACAATCAGCCCCAGCATTTT
>NA|TRBV20-1|TRBJ2-3|NA|15
CSASAAGANTDTQYF
TGCAGTGCTAGTGCGGCGGGGGCAAACACAGATACGCAGTATTTT
>NA|TRBV19|TRBJ1-6|TRBD1|17
CASSPGVWDRVNSPLHF
TGTGCCAGTAGTCCCGGCGTCTGGGACAGGGTAAATTCACCCCTCCACTTT
>NA|TRBV2|TRBJ2-1|TRBD2|15
CASSGASGKVDEQFF
TGTGCCAGCAGTGGGGCTAGCGGGAAGGTGGATGAGCAGTTCTTC
>large|TRBV4-2|TRBJ1-3|TRBD1|14
CASSQAQGENTIYF
TGTGCCAGCAGCCAAGCTCAGGGGGAAAACACCATATATTTT
>NA|TRBV7-2|TRBJ2-1|NA|15
CASSLAGRSYNEQFF
TGTGCCAGCAGCTTAGCGGGGCGTTCCTACAATGAGCAGTTCTTC
>NA|TRBV18|TRBJ2-7|TRBD1|15
CASSRGTGGGYEQYF
TGTGCCAGCTCCCGAGGCACAGGGGGCGGCTACGAGCAGTACTTC
>NA|TRBV5-4|TRBJ2-4|NA|14
CASSLDRAKNIQYF
TGTGCCAGCAGCTTGGACAGAGCCAAAAACATTCAGTACTTC
>few|TRBV7-8|TRBJ1-4|TRBD1|15
CASSLVPQGNEKLFF
TGTGCCAGCAGCTTAGTCCCACAGGGGAATGAAAAACTGTTTTTT
>NA|TRBV19|TRBJ1-1|NA|17
CASSILPTGTMNTEAFF
TGTGCCAGTAGTATACTCCCCACGGGGACTATGAACACTGAAGCTTTCTTT
>NA|TRBV29-1|TRBJ2-3|NA|12
CSPTTSTDTQYF
TGCAGCCCTACGACGTCCACAGATACGCAGTATTTT
>NA|TRBV18|TRBJ2-3|NA|13
CASSLGGADTQYF
TGTGCCAGCTCACTGGGGGGAGCCGATACGCAGTATTTT
>NA|TRBV5-6|TRBJ2-7|TRBD1|14
CASRTTGGSYEQYF
TGTGCCAGCAGGACGACAGGGGGCTCCTACGAGCAGTACTTC
>NA|TRBV27|TRBJ1-5|TRBD1|14
CASSKQGNNQPQHF
TGTGCCAGCAGTAAACAGGGGAATAATCAGCCCCAGCATTTT
>NA|TRBV3-1/TRBV3-2|TRBJ2-3|NA|13
CASSQWGADTQYF
TGTGCCAGCAGCCAATGGGGGGCAGATACGCAGTATTTT
>NA|TRBV18|TRBJ2-1|TRBD1|17
CASSPVMTGASYNEQFF
TGTGCCAGCTCACCAGTAATGACAGGGGCCTCATACAATGAGCAGTTCTTC